This T cell receptor (beta chain) originates from a study of blood T cell repertoires in COVID-19. Study overall: Material from acute and convalescent COVID-19 was sourced from the United States, Italy and Spain. The analysed material was cDNA or gDNA that came from T cells, B-cell-depleted T cells, or PBMCs.

Original analysis: Researchers report that nucleated cell counts were estimated from reference gene primer amplification. Sequencing was performed with immunoSEQ multiplex PCR; in TCRdb, only in-frame clones are kept and a portion is missing. D and trimming come from the DNA, and the V and J calls and clone size come from that table. Among about 360,000 clones listed, approximately 86% were seen once. This CDR3 region has 13 residues. V was pared by 5 bases and J by 5 bases, with 4 bases of the junction left unmatched. The receptor was isolated from a human donor in a cohort sampled during active COVID-19. V usage is TRBV12-3 or TRBV12-4 and J usage is TRBJ1-1; 8 positions agree with TRBD1. Sequencing was carried out using peripheral blood. The CDR3 DNA is TGTGCCAGCAGTACACGACAGGGGACTGAAGCTTTCTTT. Its protein is CASSTRQGTEAFF.